These T cell receptor beta chains were read from a single sample in a study of cytomegalovirus exposure and HLA in healthy donors. Measured with immunoSEQ multiplex PCR; TCRdb has only the in-frame clones, and not every one. In the table there are about 220,000 clones, approximately 83% of which are singletons. The source material was PBMCs. The receptors here all came from a boy aged 2-9 years in good health and CMV-seronegative. CDR3s include the opening cysteine and the closing phenylalanine or tryptophan. The order of the fields is J gene, V gene, D gene, clone size, CDR3 DNA, CDR3 protein. A D gene is named only where the DNA matches it firmly. For some rows the clone size is stated as once, few or many, or as a class when expanded; others skip it.

TRBJ1-4 TRBV12-5 NA NA TGTGCTAGTGGTTTGGAGGGAAGCGGTGAAAAACTGTTTTTT CASGLEGSGEKLFF
TRBJ1-1 TRBV6-6 TRBD1 NA TGTGCCAGCAGCCCGGACAGGTTGAACACTGAAGCTTTCTTT CASSPDRLNTEAFF
TRBJ1-1 TRBV10-3 NA NA TGTGCCATCAGTGAGTCGTTCGGGGGAACCGCTGAAGCTTTCTTT CAISESFGGTAEAFF
TRBJ1-1 TRBV6-1 NA NA TGTGCCATCCGAAGGGAGGAGAACACTGAAGCTTTCTTT CAIRREENTEAFF
TRBJ2-2 TRBV29-1 TRBD2 NA TGCAGCGCCTCAGCGGGAGCGAACACCGGGGAGCTGTTTTTT CSASAGANTGELFF
TRBJ2-7 TRBV7-2 TRBD2 NA TGTGCCAGCAGCTTTTCCGGGACTAGCGGGCCTTACGAGCAGTACTTC CASSFSGTSGPYEQYF
TRBJ2-7 TRBV29-1 TRBD1 NA TGCAGCCCCGGGACAGGGCCTCGTTCACTTTACGAGCAGTACTTC CSPGTGPRSLYEQYF
TRBJ2-1 TRBV4-1 TRBD1 NA TGCGCCAGCAGCCAAGGCGGGACAGGGCTTGCTGAGCAGTTCTTC CASSQGGTGLAEQFF
TRBJ2-1 TRBV15 TRBD2 NA TGTGCCACCAGCCCGGGGGCGGGAGGGCCGTACAACGAGCAGTTCTTC CATSPGAGGPYNEQFF
TRBJ1-1 TRBV7-3 NA NA TGTGCCAGCAGCTTCTCGGGGAACACTGAAGCTTTCTTT CASSFSGNTEAFF
TRBJ1-6 TRBV6-6 NA NA TGTGCCAGCTGGGGCAGAGAATATAATTCACCCCTCCACTTT CASWGREYNSPLHF
TRBJ2-5 TRBV29-1 NA NA TGCAGCGTTGAGGGTAGCAGGGGAGAGACCCAGTACTTC CSVEGSRGETQYF
TRBJ2-5 TRBV6-5 NA NA TGTGCCAGCAGTTACTCGAATTCGGGGATGGAGACCCAGTACTTC CASSYSNSGMETQYF
TRBJ2-3 TRBV20-1 TRBD2 once TGCAGTGGTCTAGCGGCAGATATGCAGTATTTT CSGLAADMQYF
TRBJ2-4 TRBV2 NA NA TGTGCCAGCAGTTTACATGGAGTAGCCAAAAACATTCAGTACTTC CASSLHGVAKNIQYF
TRBJ2-7 TRBV30 NA once TGTGCCTGGAGTACTATTGTCTACGAGCAGTACTTC CAWSTIVYEQYF
TRBJ1-4 TRBV6-9 NA few TGTGCCAGCCGGGAAAAACTGTTTTTT CASREKLFF
TRBJ2-3 TRBV9 TRBD2 NA TGTGCCAGCAGCGTAGATGTCCGAGCGGGAGTGGGGGCAGATACGCAGTATTTT CASSVDVRAGVGADTQYF
TRBJ2-5 TRBV10-3 NA NA TGTGCCATCAGAGAGCCGACTAGTCAGGGAGAAGAGACCCAGTACTTC CAIREPTSQGEETQYF
TRBJ2-7 TRBV19 TRBD2 NA TGTGCCAGTAGTGACCGACTAGCGGGAGTTGGGGAGCAGTACTTC CASSDRLAGVGEQYF
TRBJ2-5 TRBV13 NA once TGTGCCAGCAGCTTAGAGCGGTGGGAGACCCAGTACTTC CASSLERWETQYF
TRBJ2-5 TRBV25-1 TRBD1 NA TGTGCCAGCAGTGAAGGAGGAACAGGGGGGACCCAAGAGACCCAGTACTTC CASSEGGTGGTQETQYF
TRBJ1-6 TRBV10-2 NA NA TGCGCGAGCGCGTCGGGGAACTATAATTCACCCCTCCACTTT CASASGNYNSPLHF
TRBJ2-1 TRBV27 TRBD2 NA TGTGCCAGCAGTTTAGCCAGCGGGGGGGACAATGAGCAGTTCTTC CASSLASGGDNEQFF
TRBJ2-6 TRBV9 NA NA TGTGCCAGCACCCCGTCCCCTTCTGGGGCCAACGTCCTGACTTTC CASTPSPSGANVLTF
TRBJ1-6 TRBV14 NA once TGTGCCAGCAGCCAAGGACAGGCCTCTAATAATTCACCCCTCCACTTT CASSQGQASNNSPLHF
TRBJ1-4 TRBV30 NA NA TGTGCCTGGAGTGTTTCAGGGCGGACTAATGAAAAACTGTTTTTT CAWSVSGRTNEKLFF
TRBJ2-1 TRBV5-1 TRBD2 NA TGCGCCACCGCCGTATACGGGGGGGCGTATGAGCAGTTCTTC CATAVYGGAYEQFF
TRBJ1-5 TRBV6-1 TRBD1 NA TGTGCCAGCCGGACAGGCTGGCAGCCCCAGCATTTT CASRTGWQPQHF
TRBJ2-2 TRBV30 TRBD2 NA TGTGCCTGGACCGGGGGGGCCACCGGGGAGCTGTTTTTT CAWTGGATGELFF
TRBJ2-3 TRBV5-6 TRBD2 NA TGTGCCAGCAGCCCGGTCCGGAGCGGGGGATTCACAGATACGCAGTATTTT CASSPVRSGGFTDTQYF
TRBJ2-7 TRBV30 TRBD2 NA TGTGCCTGGTCCATACCTAGCGGGAAAGCCCACGAGCAGTACTTC CAWSIPSGKAHEQYF
TRBJ2-7 TRBV27 TRBD1 once TGTGCCAGCAGCCTCTCCGCCCAGGGGGCCTACGAGCAGTACTTC CASSLSAQGAYEQYF
TRBJ2-3 TRBV5-1 TRBD2 NA TGCGCCAGCAGCCGACTAGCGGGATCAGGAGATACGCAGTATTTT CASSRLAGSGDTQYF
TRBJ1-2 TRBV5-1 TRBD1 NA TGCGCCGGCAGCAGTAGGGACAGCTATGGCTACACCTTC CAGSSRDSYGYTF
TRBJ1-3 TRBV7-9 NA NA TGTGCCAGCAGTCCCGCGGCGGGAAACACCATATATTTT CASSPAAGNTIYF
TRBJ1-1 TRBV6-5 TRBD1 few TGTGCCAGCAGGCCTCGACAGGGTCCAGAAACTGAAGCTTTCTTT CASRPRQGPETEAFF
TRBJ2-2 TRBV18 TRBD1 NA TGTGCCAGCTCGCCGGGACAGGGTATGACCGGGGAGCTGTTTTTT CASSPGQGMTGELFF
TRBJ2-7 TRBV18 TRBD2 NA TGTGCCAGCTCGCCACTGGGTGTTAGCGGGAGATCTTACGAGCAGTACTTC CASSPLGVSGRSYEQYF
TRBJ2-1 TRBV6-1 TRBD2 NA TGTGCCAGCCGAACTAGCGGCTCGAACAATGAGCAGTTCTTC CASRTSGSNNEQFF
TRBJ2-2 TRBV7-2 TRBD2 NA TGTGCCAGCAGCTTAGCTAGCGGGAGTTCCGGGGAGCTGTTTTTT CASSLASGSSGELFF
TRBJ2-5 TRBV5-1 TRBD2 NA TGCGCCAGCAGCCCGGGGAGGGCCGACCAAGAGACCCAGTACTTC CASSPGRADQETQYF
TRBJ2-7 TRBV28 NA NA TGTGCCAGCAGTTTAGTACCATCCTACGAGCAGTACTTC CASSLVPSYEQYF
TRBJ2-7 TRBV19 NA once TGTGCCAGTAGTCGCCCCGACCCGGGCGAGCAGTACTTC CASSRPDPGEQYF
TRBJ2-2 TRBV27 TRBD1 NA TGTGCCAGCAGCCCACGGACAGGGGCGACCGGGGAGCTGTTTTTT CASSPRTGATGELFF
TRBJ1-4 TRBV6-1 TRBD1 few TGTGCCAGTGCCAGACAGGGCAAAGGTGAAAAACTGTTTTTT CASARQGKGEKLFF
TRBJ2-3 TRBV7-9 NA NA TGTGCCAGCAGCCCTGATGCGGGACCTGGACTTTTTTTT CASSPDAGPGLFF
TRBJ1-1 TRBV5-6 NA many TGTGCCAGCAGCGGATCGGTCGGGGGCACTGAAGCTTTCTTT CASSGSVGGTEAFF
TRBJ2-7 TRBV4-1 TRBD2 NA TGCGCCAGCAGCCAAGCGACTAGCGGGACCTACGAGCAGTACTTC CASSQATSGTYEQYF
TRBJ2-7 TRBV29-1 TRBD1 NA TGCAGCGTCGATACAGGGGCTTACGAGCAGTACTTC CSVDTGAYEQYF
TRBJ2-1 TRBV7-6 TRBD2 NA TGTGCCAGCAGCTTAGCAGGACTAGTCAATGAGCAGTTCTTC CASSLAGLVNEQFF
TRBJ2-2 TRBV27 NA NA TGTGCCAGCAGTTTATTCTCAGGAACCGGGGAGCTGTTTTTT CASSLFSGTGELFF
TRBJ2-7 TRBV30 TRBD1 NA TGTGCCTGGAGCCAACCCTTCCGGGACAGGGATTCTCCCTACGAGCAGTACTTC CAWSQPFRDRDSPYEQYF